What follows are 18 T cell receptor beta chains derived from one specimen sequenced in a study of OX40 agonist ivuxolimab in advanced cancers. Here immunoSEQ multiplex PCR was the method, and the copy in TCRdb shows in-frame clones only, minus some. Among around 76,000 clones listed, around 94% were seen once. The sample was CD4+ or CD8+ T cells sorted from blood, taken in a trial of the OX40 agonist ivuxolimab. The receptors originated from an adult with an advanced solid tumor such as melanoma, head and neck, liver or kidney cancer.

The genes are TRBV7-9 and TRBJ1-4, with D perhaps matching TRBD1 (6 bases). Germline lookup yields CDR1 SEHNR and CDR2 FQNEAQ (reference sequence). V was clipped by 4 bases and J by 3 bases, with 12 bases between them. The CDR3 extends over 15 amino acids. The CDR3: CASSSDRISNEKLFF. CDR3 DNA: TGTGCCAGCAGCTCCGACAGGATCTCTAATGAAAAACTGTTTTTT.

This chain links TRBV6-5 with TRBJ1-2; TRBD1 might be the D (5 bases). Trimming took off 9 bases at V and 4 bases at J, with 9 bases between the two ends. The CDR3 runs 11 residues. Germline V gene lookup returns CDR1 MNHEY and CDR2 SVGAGI. The CDR3 reads CARGESYGYTF. The CDR3, as DNA: TGTGCCAGGGGGGAGAGCTATGGCTACACCTTC.

The V and J genes are TRBV27 and TRBJ1-1; 8 bases match TRBD1. From germline, CDR1 is MNHEY and CDR2 SMNVEV (reference sequence). Trimming took 2 bases from V and 11 from J; bases not matched to a gene: 7. CDR3 length: 13 amino acids. In DNA form, the CDR3 reads TGTGCCAGCAGTTTAGCAGGGGGCGAAGGGGCTTTCTTT. Translation gives CASSLAGGEGAFF.

The J gene is TRBJ1-3, the V gene TRBV6-5; TRBD1 is a possible D gene (5 bases). The CDR3 length is 16 residues. Looked up from germline, CDR1 is MNHEY and CDR2 is SVGAGI. V was cut by 0 bases and J by 2 bases, with 11 bases left in between. This chain's CDR3 is CASSYSPWGAGNTIYF. The CDR3 DNA sequence: TGTGCCAGCAGTTACTCCCCCTGGGGGGCTGGAAACACCATATATTTT.

V usage is TRBV4-3 and J usage is TRBJ2-7; tentatively, D is TRBD1 (6 bases). The ends were cut back, 1 base at V and 2 bases at J, with 12 bases in the middle. This CDR3 spans 15 amino acids. Germline V lookup: CDR1 LGHNA, CDR2 YSLEER. The CDR3 sequence: CASSQVEDSTYEQYF. CDR3 in DNA: TGCGCCAGCAGCCAAGTTGAGGACAGTACCTACGAGCAGTACTTC.

This chain connects TRBV6-1 to TRBJ2-7; D assignment may be TRBD1 or TRBD2 (6 bases each). CDR3 length: 14 amino acids. Germline V gene lookup returns CDR1 MNHNS and CDR2 SASEGT. Trimming took off 1 base at V and 6 bases at J, with 13 bases between the two ends. CDR3: CASSEGRGLFEQYF. CDR3 in DNA: TGTGCCAGCAGTGAAGGCAGGGGACTCTTCGAGCAGTACTTC.

The genes are TRBV6-5 and TRBJ2-7, with 11 bases identical to TRBD1. V shed 2 bases and J 3 bases; nucleotides not matched to a gene: 0. This CDR3 has 14 residues. Germline V CDR1 and CDR2: MNHEY, SVGAGI. The CDR3 DNA sequence: TGTGCCAGCAGTTACGGGACAGGGGGCTACGAGCAGTACTTC. Protein sequence: CASSYGTGGYEQYF.

V is TRBV30 and J is TRBJ1-1, with unresolved D. CDR3 length: 12 amino acids. The V end was cut by 3 bases, the J end by 3 bases, with 8 bases between. Germline CDR1 GTSNPN, CDR2 SVGIG (reference sequence). The CDR3 DNA reads as TGTGCCTGGAGAGGGCTCTACACTGAAGCTTTCTTT. Encoded protein: CAWRGLYTEAFF.

J is TRBJ1-5 and V is TRBV6-1; a possible D gene is TRBD1 (6 bases). This CDR3 is 18 amino acids long. V lost 0 bases and J lost 0, with 15 bases in between. Germline CDR1 and CDR2: MNHNS and SASEGT. CDR3 in amino acids: CASSEAISGTYSNQPQHF. The CDR3 coding sequence is TGTGCCAGCAGTGAAGCAATTTCCGGGACATATAGCAATCAGCCCCAGCATTTT.

J is TRBJ2-1 and V is TRBV5-6, with 9 positions matching TRBD2. CDR3 length equals 16 residues. Germline values: CDR1 SGHDT, CDR2 YYEEEE. The trim removed 3 bases at V and 3 bases at J, leaving 7 bases unmatched. The CDR3 sequence is CASSSLAGASYNEQFF. CDR3 coding DNA: TGTGCCAGCAGCTCGTTAGCGGGGGCTAGCTACAATGAGCAGTTCTTC.

This clone was seen a single time. J is TRBJ2-2 and V is TRBV4-3, with TRBD1 matching 8 bases. Germline V gene lookup returns CDR1 LGHNA and CDR2 YSLEER. V gave up 0 bases and J gave up 2 bases; unmatched junction bases: 20. The CDR3 runs to 22 residues. For the CDR3, the DNA is TGCGCCAGCAGCCAAGATAACGGTGCGACAGGGGCTTCGCCCCTTAACACCGGGGAGCTGTTTTTT. This codes for CASSQDNGATGASPLNTGELFF.

The chain is built from TRBV15 and TRBJ1-1, with D possibly matching TRBD1 (6 bases). The germline gives CDR1 LNHNV, CDR2 YYDKDF (reference sequence). Between the trimmed V and J ends, which lost 2 bases and 0 bases, there was a span of 10 bases. The CDR3 is 15 residues long. CDR3 sequence: CATSRLGAVNTEAFF. Written as DNA, the CDR3 is TGTGCCACCAGCAGACTGGGGGCGGTGAACACTGAAGCTTTCTTT.

In this sample, this clone turned up once. The chain uses TRBV4-2 and TRBJ2-7; TRBD2 might be the D (6 bases). V was pared by 5 bases and J by 2 bases, with 16 bases between. Germline-derived CDR1 and CDR2 are LGHNA and YNFKEQ. The CDR3 is 15 amino acids. The CDR3 sequence: CASSSREKPAYEQYF. For the CDR3, the DNA is TGTGCCAGCAGCAGTCGGGAGAAGCCGGCCTACGAGCAGTACTTC.

The V and J genes are TRBV19 and TRBJ1-1; the match to TRBD1 covers 7 bases. V lost 3 bases, J lost 4 bases, and 11 bases stayed unmatched. This CDR3 has 16 residues. CDR1 and CDR2 from the germline V gene are LNHDA and SQIVND (reference sequence). The CDR3 nucleotides are TGTGCCAGTAGTATGGGAAGGGGGCGGGAGAGCACTGAAGCTTTCTTT. Its translation is CASSMGRGRESTEAFF.

V and J are TRBV10-2 and TRBJ2-3; D is uncertain. The CDR3 length is 14 residues. Trimming took 4 bases from V and 4 from J, leaving 12 bases between them. The germline V gene has CDR1 WSHSY and CDR2 SAAADI. The CDR3 reads CASSVTGEADTQYF. DNA for the CDR3: TGCGCCAGCAGTGTTACGGGCGAGGCAGATACGCAGTATTTT.

The chain combines TRBV9 with TRBJ2-1; D unresolved. Germline V gene data show CDR1 as SGDLS and CDR2 as YYNGEE. This CDR3 has 17 amino acids. Trimming shortened V by 4 bases and J by 3 bases, and 20 bases separated the two germline ends. CDR3 sequence reads: CASSSWTPERIYNEQFF. The CDR3 DNA reads TGTGCCAGCAGCTCCTGGACCCCGGAAAGAATCTACAATGAGCAGTTCTTC.

The chain recombines TRBV2 with TRBJ1-2; the D gene is possibly TRBD1 (5 bases). The CDR3 extends over 14 amino acids. Per the germline V gene, CDR1 is SNHLY and CDR2 is FYNNEI. Trimming pared 8 bases from V and 2 bases from J, leaving 15 bases between. As DNA, the CDR3 is TGTGCCAGCCCTGGGGCAGAGCGGAACTATGGCTACACCTTC. Amino acid sequence: CASPGAERNYGYTF.

The chain uses TRBV15 and TRBJ1-3; 8 bases fit TRBD1. Germline V gives CDR1 LNHNV, CDR2 YYDKDF (reference sequence). This CDR3 spans 17 amino acids. V dropped 0 bases and J dropped 1; count of bases not matched to a gene: 5. Here the CDR3 DNA reads TGTGCCACCAGCAGAGATCAAAGGACAGGGTCTGGAAACACCATATATTTT. It encodes CATSRDQRTGSGNTIYF.